This T cell receptor (beta chain) was sequenced during a study of T-cell memory formation after mild COVID-19. Study overall: TCR clusters were mostly confined to one donor each.

One entry per CDR3 protein results from TCRdb running MiXCR on the 5' RACE reads. The table shows about 260,000 distinct CDR3 sequences, with around 15% occurring only once. CDR1 is MDHEN, CDR2 SYDVKM, per germline. The V end was cut by 4 bases, the J end by 4 bases, with 10 bases between. The CDR3 length is 13 residues. The sequenced material came from PBMCs or a T cell subset sorted from them (not recorded which). This clonotype was obtained from a man aged 18 to 29 who had mild COVID-19 (a few samples of this study predate the infection). Cell type and time point are not known. The chain is built from TRBV28 and TRBJ2-5, with D unclear. The CDR3, as DNA: TGTGCCAGCAGTTCCCACACGGGAGAGACCCAGTACTTC. Translated, it gives CASSSHTGETQYF.